The 17 T cell receptor beta chains listed next were all sequenced from one sample in a study of cytomegalovirus exposure and HLA in healthy donors. The study ran its PCR with 60 Vbeta and 13 Jbeta primers. Assay used: immunoSEQ multiplex PCR; TCRdb lists only in-frame clones, some missing. The sample has some 130,000 clones, around 72% seen once. Specimen: PBMCs. These receptors originate from a woman between 40 and 55 years old in good health and CMV-seronegative.

The chain has TRBV28 and TRBJ1-1; perhaps TRBD1 as D (6 bases). The V end was cut by 0 bases, the J end by 3 bases, with 11 bases between. This CDR3 is built from 15 residues. Germline V gives CDR1 MDHEN, CDR2 SYDVKM. The CDR3 DNA reads TGTGCCAGCAGTTTATGGCAGGGGTACGACACTGAAGCTTTCTTT. Its translation is CASSLWQGYDTEAFF.

This clone was observed a handful of times. Within the sample, other DNA sequences also encode this same CDR3. This chain uses TRBV5-1 with TRBJ1-3; 8 positions agree with TRBD1. The germline CDR1 and CDR2 sequences are SGHRS and YFSETQ. The CDR3 spans 13 residues. J lost 7 bases, V lost 1 base, and 1 base had no gene match. In DNA, the CDR3 is TGCGCCAGCAGCTTGCAGGGGGCGAACACCATATATTTT. It translates to CASSLQGANTIYF.

In its sample, this clone was seen once. This chain uses TRBV14 with TRBJ2-3, with TRBD1 matching 11 bases. The V gene end was trimmed by 6 bases and the J gene end by 5 bases; junction bases not matched to a gene: 7. CDR3 size: 15 residues. Germline loops: CDR1 SGHDN, CDR2 FVKESK. The CDR3, as DNA: TGTGCCAGCAGAGAAACGGGGACAGGGGGAGATACGCAGTATTTT. Protein sequence: CASRETGTGGDTQYF.

In this sample, this clone turned up a few times. A read error may account for a junction end that differs from germline. The chain has TRBV5-4 and TRBJ2-2, with 8 bases matching TRBD1. Germline-derived CDR1 and CDR2 are SGHNT and YYREEE (reference sequence). There are 15 residues in the CDR3. The CDR3 loop is CASSLDREFTGELFF. The CDR3 bases are TGTGCCAGCAGTTTGGACAGGGAGTTCACCGGGGAGCTGTTTTTT.

In its sample, this clone was seen once. The chain couples TRBV6-6 to TRBJ2-7; weak D call: TRBD1 (5 bases). CDR3 length equals 14 residues. Germline V gene lookup returns CDR1 MNHNY and CDR2 SVGAGI (reference sequence). Trimming cost V 4 bases and J 6 bases, with 16 bases left between them. The CDR3 DNA reads TGTGCCAGCAGTTCTCATGGATTCCAGGGCGAGCAGTACTTC. It encodes CASSSHGFQGEQYF.

The chain has TRBV20-1 and TRBJ2-7, with a weak D call TRBD2 (6 bases). The CDR3 length is 11 residues. Trimming shortened V by 5 bases and J by 4 bases, and 9 bases separated the two germline ends. The V gene's germline CDR1 is DFQATT and CDR2 SNEGSKA (reference sequence). The chain's CDR3 is CSAATSYEQYF. DNA for the CDR3: TGCAGTGCTGCGACTAGTTACGAGCAGTACTTC.

This chain joins TRBV9 and TRBJ2-5, with 7 positions matching TRBD2. The DNA end favors TRBJ2-7, so the J call may be wrong. The CDR3 has 14 amino acids. Germline V lookup: CDR1 SGDLS, CDR2 YYNGEE. The CDR3 spells CASSVGGSTYEQYF. The CDR3 bases are TGTGCCAGCAGCGTAGGCGGGAGTACGTACGAGCAGTACTTC.

The J gene is TRBJ2-6, the V gene TRBV5-4; TRBD2 might be the D (6 bases). This CDR3 region has 14 residues. Germline CDR1 reads SGHNT; CDR2 reads YYREEE (reference sequence). V lost 4 bases and J lost 1, with 6 bases in between. CDR3 nucleotides: TGTGCCAGCAGCCGGGAGTCTGGGGCCAACGTCCTGACTTTC. Its translation: CASSRESGANVLTF.

The chain carries TRBV7-2 and TRBJ2-2; D gene unclear. Germline-derived CDR1 and CDR2 are SGHTA and FQGNSA. V was pared by 7 bases and J by 1 base, with 16 bases between. The CDR3 runs 16 residues. The CDR3 reads CASTSFSTGNTGELFF. CDR3 DNA sequence: TGTGCCAGCACCTCGTTCTCCACTGGGAACACCGGGGAGCTGTTTTTT.

This rearrangement joins TRBV18 to TRBJ2-7; 9 nucleotides line up with TRBD2. The CDR3 spans 16 residues. CDR1 is KGHSH and CDR2 is LQKENI in the germline V gene. V was pared by 2 bases and J by 2 bases, with 7 bases of the junction left unmatched. The CDR3 spells CASSPTGTSLPYEQYF. DNA of the CDR3: TGTGCCAGCTCACCAACCGGGACTAGCCTCCCCTACGAGCAGTACTTC. Looking up the rest from reference TRBV18 and TRBJ2-7 gives the full variable domain: NAGVMQNPRHLVRRRGQEARLRCSPMKGHSHVYWYRQLPEEGLKFMVYLQKENIIDESGMPKERFSAEFPKEGPSILRIQQVVRGDSAAYFCASSPTGTSLPYEQYFGPGTRLTVT.

This chain uses TRBV2 with TRBJ2-6; 10 nucleotides line up with TRBD1. This CDR3 contains 15 residues. The ends lost 7 bases at V and 2 bases at J; junction bases unmatched: 2. CDR1 is SNHLY and CDR2 is FYNNEI in the germline V gene. CDR3 in DNA: TGTGCCAGCATGGGACAGGGGACTGGGGCCAACGTCCTGACTTTC. It specifies CASMGQGTGANVLTF.

The chain joins TRBV15 to TRBJ2-1, with 11 bases matching TRBD2. Germline loops: CDR1 LNHNV, CDR2 YYDKDF (reference sequence). The CDR3 contains 15 residues. With V trimmed by 1 base and J by 7 bases, 3 bases remained unmatched. CDR3 nucleotides: TGTGCCACCAGCAGAGTGGCTAGCGGGGGGAATGAGCAGTTCTTC. Its translation is CATSRVASGGNEQFF.

The genes are TRBV27 and TRBJ2-3; a weak D match, TRBD1 (6 bases). Per the germline V gene, CDR1 is MNHEY and CDR2 is SMNVEV (reference sequence). V gave up 5 bases and J gave up 3 bases, with 15 bases separating them. This CDR3 region has 15 residues. CDR3 sequence reads: CASSQDGGRTDTQYF. In DNA form, the CDR3 reads TGTGCCAGCAGTCAAGATGGGGGCAGGACAGATACGCAGTATTTT.

The V and J genes are TRBV7-9 and TRBJ2-6; the D is unclear. The CDR3 has 13 amino acids. V shed 11 bases and J shed 4 bases, with 12 bases lying between them. The germline gives CDR1 SEHNR, CDR2 FQNEAQ (reference sequence). CDR3 coding DNA: TGTGCCGGCCGAGGTTCCGGGGCCAACGTCCTGACTTTC. Translation: CAGRGSGANVLTF.

With regard to this clone: As the CDR3 is not closed by the conserved phenylalanine or tryptophan, this likely results from a read error. The DNA is left out, because the CDR3 cannot be placed on it with certainty; the CDR3 is given as TCRdb lists it. The chain has TRBV9 and TRBJ2-7; the table's TRBD1 call for D was not verified on the DNA. The germline CDR1 and CDR2 sequences are SGDLS and YYNGEE. Ends included, the CDR3 has 9 residues. This CDR3 reads CASSVDRVL.

This clone was picked up a small number of times. This chain joins TRBV4-1 and TRBJ1-5; D may be TRBD1 (5 bases). Trimming shortened V by 1 base and J by 3 bases, and 13 bases separated the two germline ends. The CDR3 consists of 16 residues. Per the germline V gene, CDR1 is MGHRA and CDR2 is YSYEKL. This CDR3 is CASSQGSGQVNQPQHF. As DNA, the CDR3 is TGCGCCAGCAGCCAAGGGTCAGGGCAGGTCAATCAGCCCCAGCATTTT.

The chain is built from TRBV4-2 and TRBJ2-1, with 8 nucleotides matching TRBD2. CDR1 is LGHNA and CDR2 is YNFKEQ in the germline V gene. The CDR3 extends over 17 amino acids. V shed 2 bases, J shed 1 base, and the junction held 7 bases outside the gene matches. The CDR3 nucleotides are TGTGCCAGCAGCCAAAAGGCGGCGGGGGGTTCCTACAATGAGCAGTTCTTC. This codes for CASSQKAAGGSYNEQFF.